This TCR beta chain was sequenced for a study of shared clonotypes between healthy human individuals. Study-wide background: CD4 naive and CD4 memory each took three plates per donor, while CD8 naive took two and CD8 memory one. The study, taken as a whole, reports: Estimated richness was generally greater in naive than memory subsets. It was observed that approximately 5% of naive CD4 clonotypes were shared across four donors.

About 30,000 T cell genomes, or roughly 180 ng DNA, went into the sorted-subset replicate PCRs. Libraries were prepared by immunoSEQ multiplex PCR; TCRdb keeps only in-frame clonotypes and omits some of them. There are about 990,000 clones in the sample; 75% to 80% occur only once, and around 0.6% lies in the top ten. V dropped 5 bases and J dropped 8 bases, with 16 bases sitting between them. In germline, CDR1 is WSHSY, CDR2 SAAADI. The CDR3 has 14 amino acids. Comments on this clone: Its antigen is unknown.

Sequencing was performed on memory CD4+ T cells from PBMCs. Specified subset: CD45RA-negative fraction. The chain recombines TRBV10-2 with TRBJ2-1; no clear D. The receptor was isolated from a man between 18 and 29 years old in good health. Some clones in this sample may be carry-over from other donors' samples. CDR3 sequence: CASSKTGSVDEQFF. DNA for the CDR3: TGCGCCAGCAGTAAGACGGGCTCGGTCGATGAGCAGTTCTTC.